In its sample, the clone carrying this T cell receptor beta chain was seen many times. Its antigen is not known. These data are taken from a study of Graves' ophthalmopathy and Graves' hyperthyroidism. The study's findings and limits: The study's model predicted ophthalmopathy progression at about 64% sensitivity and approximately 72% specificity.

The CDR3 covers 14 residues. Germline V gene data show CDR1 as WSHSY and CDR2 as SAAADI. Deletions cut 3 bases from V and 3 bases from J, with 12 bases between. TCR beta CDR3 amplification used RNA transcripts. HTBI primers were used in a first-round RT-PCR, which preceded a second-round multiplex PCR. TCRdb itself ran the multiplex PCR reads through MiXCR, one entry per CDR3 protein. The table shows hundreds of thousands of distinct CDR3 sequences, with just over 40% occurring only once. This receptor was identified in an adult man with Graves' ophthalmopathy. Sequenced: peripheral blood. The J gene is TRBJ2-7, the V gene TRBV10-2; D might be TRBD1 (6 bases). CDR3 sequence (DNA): TGCGCCAGCAGTGACGCAGGGGTGAACTACGAGCAGTACTTC. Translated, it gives CASSDAGVNYEQYF.